Below are 16 T cell receptor beta chains sequenced from a single sample in a study of long-term antiretroviral therapy in people with HIV (dated by TCRdb to the early 2020s). The immunoSEQ hsTCRB v3.0 assay was used at survey level resolution to sequence the TRB variable region. Drawn from immuneACCESS, this table holds only the in-frame rearrangements with V and J called that TCRdb kept. Clones are partly lost; checked studies trace under half to an unresolved V gene and leave the rest unexplained. The sample records 25,000 to 30,000 clones, approximately 90% of which are singletons. Roughly 4% of the sample belongs to the ten largest clones. The sample was unsorted PBMCs, taken 3.1 years after starting antiretroviral therapy. The origin of the receptors is a man younger than 35 with HIV.

The chain joins TRBV27 to TRBJ1-1; D might be TRBD1 (5 bases). Germline V lookup: CDR1 MNHEY, CDR2 SMNVEV (reference sequence). This CDR3 region has 14 residues. The germline V and J ends were trimmed by 4 bases and 6 bases, with 15 bases remaining between them. As DNA, the CDR3 is TGTGCCAGCAGTTCCGGGGCCCAAGCCGCTGAAGCTTTCTTT. Its protein is CASSSGAQAAEAFF.

The rearrangement uses TRBV6-5 and TRBJ2-7; 7 nucleotides align to TRBD1. CDR3 length equals 15 residues. Unmatched junction bases numbered 10, after V lost 6 bases and J lost 2 bases. Germline V lookup: CDR1 MNHEY, CDR2 SVGAGI. This chain's CDR3 is CASRITGALAYEQYF. For the CDR3, the DNA is TGTGCCAGCAGGATTACAGGGGCGCTAGCCTACGAGCAGTACTTC.

This chain uses TRBV4-3 with TRBJ2-7; D may be TRBD1 or TRBD2 (6 bases each). CDR1 is LGHNA and CDR2 is YSLEER in the germline V gene. Trimming stripped 0 bases from V and 6 bases from J, with 12 bases between. The length of the CDR3 is 14 residues. CDR3 nucleotides: TGCGCCAGCAGCCAAGACGGGGGCAGCGGCGAGCAGTACTTC. Protein sequence: CASSQDGGSGEQYF.

This clone was counted a single time. The CDR3 loop is CASSRTGIYEQYF. The CDR3 nucleotides read TGTGCCAGCAGCCGGACGGGTATCTACGAGCAGTACTTC. This chain connects TRBV5-8 to TRBJ2-7; no clear D gene. The ends were cut back, 4 bases at V and 3 bases at J, with 11 bases in the middle. This CDR3 contains 13 residues. Germline V lookup: CDR1 SGHTS, CDR2 YDEGEE.

The chain links TRBV7-2 to TRBJ2-3, with 10 nucleotides matching TRBD2. The CDR3 runs to 18 residues. V lost 2 bases to trimming and J lost 0 bases; unmatched junction nucleotides: 8. Germline loops: CDR1 SGHTA, CDR2 FQGNSA. CDR3 loop: CASSLSSSGGLSTDTQYF. DNA for the CDR3: TGTGCCAGCAGCTTATCGTCTAGCGGGGGCCTTAGCACAGATACGCAGTATTTT.

J is TRBJ1-1 and V is TRBV27; D gene unclear. The CDR3 runs 12 residues. Germline V gene sequence: CDR1 MNHEY, CDR2 SMNVEV (reference sequence). V was clipped by 3 bases and J by 4 bases, with 6 bases between them. DNA of the CDR3: TGTGCCAGCAGTTTTGATGGCACTGAAGCTTTCTTT. This sequence encodes CASSFDGTEAFF.

The chain recombines TRBV19 with TRBJ2-1; 12 bases line up with TRBD2. The CDR3 is 15 amino acids. CDR1 and CDR2 from the germline V gene are LNHDA and SQIVND (reference sequence). V dropped 5 bases and J dropped 10; count of bases not matched to a gene: 9. The CDR3 DNA reads TGTGCCAGTAGTCCCCCCGGGCTAGCGGGGGGGGAGCAGTTCTTC. Its protein is CASSPPGLAGGEQFF.

V usage is TRBV7-9 and J usage is TRBJ2-5, with unresolved D. The CDR3 runs 12 residues. V lost 1 base to trimming and J lost 5 bases, with 5 bases between them. Germline assignment: CDR1 SEHNR and CDR2 FQNEAQ (reference sequence). The CDR3 DNA is TGTGCCAGCAGCTTAGTTGGTGAGACCCAGTACTTC. Protein sequence: CASSLVGETQYF.

The J gene is TRBJ1-3, the V gene TRBV9; no clear D. In germline, CDR1 is SGDLS, CDR2 YYNGEE. The CDR3 contains 14 residues. Trimming left V 3 bases short and J 4 bases short, with 11 bases between. The CDR3 sequence is CASSGGMEGNTIYF. Written as DNA, the CDR3 is TGTGCCAGCAGCGGAGGGATGGAAGGAAACACCATATATTTT.

This chain connects TRBV15 to TRBJ2-7; maybe TRBD2 (5 bases). V lost 0 bases and J 2 bases, leaving 8 bases between the germline ends. Germline loops: CDR1 LNHNV, CDR2 YYDKDF (reference sequence). CDR3 length: 14 residues. The CDR3 DNA reads as TGTGCCACCAGCAGAGAAGGGCGGGCCTACGAGCAGTACTTC. Protein: CATSREGRAYEQYF. The entire variable domain, with the rest obtained from reference TRBV15 and TRBJ2-7, is as follows: DAMVIQNPRYQVTQFGKPVTLSCSQTLNHNVMYWYQQKSSQAPKLLFHYYDKDFNNEADTPDNFQSRRPNTSFCFLDIRSPGLGDTAMYLCATSREGRAYEQYFGPGTRLTVT.

The table lists this clone with a count of one. This rearrangement joins TRBV30 to TRBJ2-7; weak D call: TRBD2 (5 bases). The length of the CDR3 is 15 residues. Germline loops: CDR1 GTSNPN, CDR2 SVGIG (reference sequence). The germline V and J ends were trimmed by 3 bases and 1 base, with 16 bases remaining between them. Here the CDR3 DNA reads TGTGCCTGGAGCCGCCCAGGAGGATTGTCCTACGAGCAGTACTTC. It codes for CAWSRPGGLSYEQYF. Drawing the rest from reference TRBV30 and TRBJ2-7, the complete variable domain is SQTIHQWPATLVQPVGSPLSLECTVEGTSNPNLYWYRQAAGRGLQLLFYSVGIGQISSEVPQNLSASRPQDRQFILSSKKLLLSDSGFYLCAWSRPGGLSYEQYFGPGTRLTVT.

The chain has TRBV28 and TRBJ2-7; TRBD2 matches at 8 bases. V shed 5 bases, J shed 9 bases, and the junction held 18 bases outside the gene matches. This CDR3 is 16 amino acids long. Per germline, CDR1 MDHEN and CDR2 SYDVKM. The CDR3 reads CASSPLPGRVPRGQYF. In DNA form, the CDR3 reads TGTGCCAGCAGTCCCCTACCCGGGAGGGTTCCAAGGGGGCAGTACTTC. The full variable domain, in which reference TRBV28 and TRBJ2-7 provide the parts outside the CDR3, is DVKVTQSSRYLVKRTGEKVFLECVQDMDHENMFWYRQDPGLGLRLIYFSYDVKMKEKGDIPEGYSVSREKKERFSLILESASTNQTSMYLCASSPLPGRVPRGQYFGPGTRLTVT.

This chain links TRBV2 with TRBJ2-7; D unclear. Germline-derived CDR1 and CDR2 are SNHLY and FYNNEI. This CDR3 region has 13 residues. Deletions cut 7 bases from V and 2 bases from J, with 12 bases between. The CDR3 region is CASTEARTYEQYF. Here the CDR3 DNA reads TGTGCCAGCACCGAGGCCCGCACCTACGAGCAGTACTTC.

J is TRBJ2-1 and V is TRBV29-1; TRBD2 agrees at 7 bases. The CDR3 length is 14 residues. V trimming: 3 bases; J trimming: 5 bases; junction bases outside the gene matches: 7. The V gene's germline CDR1 is SQVTM and CDR2 ANQGSEA. The CDR3 DNA is TGCAGCGTTGAGGTAGGGAGGGTCCACAATGAGCAGTTCTTC. This sequence encodes CSVEVGRVHNEQFF.

DNA for the CDR3: TGTGCCAGCAGCAGCCGGGACTTCTCCTACGAGCAGTACTTC. This gives the protein CASSSRDFSYEQYF. V and J are TRBV13 and TRBJ2-7, with a tentative D call TRBD2 (6 bases). Looked up from germline, CDR1 is PRHDT and CDR2 is FYEKMQ (reference sequence). Trimming took off 5 bases at V and 0 bases at J, with 11 bases between the two ends. The CDR3 contains 14 residues. Supplemented by reference TRBV13 and TRBJ2-7, the full variable domain reads AAGVIQSPRHLIKEKRETATLKCYPIPRHDTVYWYQQGPGQDPQFLISFYEKMQSDKGSIPDRFSAQQFSDYHSELNMSSLELGDSALYFCASSSRDFSYEQYFGPGTRLTVT.

The V and J genes are TRBV15 and TRBJ1-1, with D perhaps matching TRBD1 (6 bases). Per germline, CDR1 LNHNV and CDR2 YYDKDF (reference sequence). The V end was cut by 1 base, the J end by 7 bases, with 13 bases between. The CDR3 runs to 14 residues. Here the CDR3 DNA reads TGTGCCACCAGCAGAGTCATCCAGGGACATGAAGCTTTCTTT. This translates into CATSRVIQGHEAFF.